This T cell receptor beta chain comes out of a study of identifying expanded T cells in peripheral blood. The V and J ends lost 0 bases and 0 bases respectively, with 8 bases between them. The germline gives CDR1 MNHEY, CDR2 SVGAGI. This CDR3 has 15 residues. This clone appeared a single time. Its target is not known. Study-level findings and limits: Across healthy donors, higher total template counts meant significantly greater roughly 2-week count variance. Over about two and four weeks, about 15 and 18 clones changed, versus around 1.2 between replicates.

Healthy donors had no documented immune events, such as infections, while sampled. Repertoires were generated with immunoSEQ multiplex PCR, while TCRdb's copy carries only in-frame clones and drops some. The sample lists some 96,000 clones; roughly 88% were seen once. The receptor comes from a person aged 18-70 years in good health. The chain employs TRBV6-5 and TRBJ2-5; D not resolved. Sequencing was done on a sample of blood. CDR3: CASSYSNGDQETQYF. CDR3 DNA sequence: TGTGCCAGCAGTTACTCGAACGGTGACCAAGAGACCCAGTACTTC.